This note documents a single T cell receptor (beta chain) sequence. The antigen is not known. Purity of each sorted population was above 98%. These data originate in a study of beta chain features in type 1 diabetes. Expressed TCRB transcripts were sequenced, since all the RNA that had been isolated was reverse transcribed. The data were produced by immunoSEQ multiplex PCR, yet TCRdb's version contains in-frame clones alone and is incomplete. The table lists some 700,000 clones, around an eighth of them singletons. Findings and limits, study-wide: Over-representation of high TCR-expressing cells was a possible consequence of cDNA sequencing. Among patients with Type 1 diabetes, TCRB CDR3s were moderately but significantly shorter in every one of the four CD4+ subsets.

The length of the CDR3 is 15 residues. Trimming at V came to 6 bases and at J to 2 bases, leaving 6 bases not matched to a gene. The V gene's germline CDR1 is LNHDA and CDR2 SQIVND (reference sequence). The V gene is TRBV19, the J gene TRBJ2-3; 9 bases align to TRBD1. This sequence originates from a man younger than 35 with type 1 diabetes. Specimen: naive CD4+ T cells from blood. The CDR3 loop reads CASRGQGGNTDTQYF. DNA of the CDR3: TGTGCCAGTAGGGGACAGGGAGGGAACACAGATACGCAGTATTTT. The variable domain in full, with the rest retrieved from reference TRBV19 and TRBJ2-3, is DGGITQSPKYLFRKEGQNVTLSCEQNLNHDAMYWYRQDPGQGLRLIYYSQIVNDFQKGDIAEGYSVSREKKESFPLTVTSAQKNPTAFYLCASRGQGGNTDTQYFGPGTRLTVL.